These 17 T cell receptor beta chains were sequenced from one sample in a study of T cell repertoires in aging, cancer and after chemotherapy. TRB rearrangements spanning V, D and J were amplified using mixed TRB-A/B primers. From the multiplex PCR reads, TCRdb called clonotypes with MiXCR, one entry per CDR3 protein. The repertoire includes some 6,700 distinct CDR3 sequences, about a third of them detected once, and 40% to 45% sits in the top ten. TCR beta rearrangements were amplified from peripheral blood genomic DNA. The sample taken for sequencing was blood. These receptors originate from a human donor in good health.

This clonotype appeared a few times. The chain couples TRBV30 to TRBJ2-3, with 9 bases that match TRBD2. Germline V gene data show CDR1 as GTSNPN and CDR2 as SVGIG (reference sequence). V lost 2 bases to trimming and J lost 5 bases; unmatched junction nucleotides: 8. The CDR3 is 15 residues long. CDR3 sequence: CAWSLWRGGLDTQYF. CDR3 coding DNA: TGTGCCTGGAGTCTTTGGCGGGGGGGCTTAGATACGCAGTATTTT. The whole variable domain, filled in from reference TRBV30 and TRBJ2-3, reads SQTIHQWPATLVQPVGSPLSLECTVEGTSNPNLYWYRQAAGRGLQLLFYSVGIGQISSEVPQNLSASRPQDRQFILSSKKLLLSDSGFYLCAWSLWRGGLDTQYFGPGTRLTVL.

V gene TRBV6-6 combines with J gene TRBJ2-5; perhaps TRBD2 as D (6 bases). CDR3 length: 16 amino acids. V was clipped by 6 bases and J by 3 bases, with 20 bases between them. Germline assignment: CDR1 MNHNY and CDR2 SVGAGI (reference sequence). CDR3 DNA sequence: TGTGCCAGCAGATCTGGGGTCGGGGGACGCAAAGAGACCCAGTACTTC. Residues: CASRSGVGGRKETQYF.

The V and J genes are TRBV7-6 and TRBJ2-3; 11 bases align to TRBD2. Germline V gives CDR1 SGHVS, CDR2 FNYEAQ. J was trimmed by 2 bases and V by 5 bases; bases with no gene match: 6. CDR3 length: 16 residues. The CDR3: CASSPGLAGLTDTQYF. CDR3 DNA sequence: TGTGCCAGCAGCCCTGGACTAGCGGGCCTCACAGATACGCAGTATTTT. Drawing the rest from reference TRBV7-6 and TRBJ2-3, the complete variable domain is GAGVSQSPRYKVTKRGQDVALRCDPISGHVSLYWYRQALGQGPEFLTYFNYEAQQDKSGLPNDRFSAERPEGSISTLTIQRTEQRDSAMYRCASSPGLAGLTDTQYFGPGTRLTVL.

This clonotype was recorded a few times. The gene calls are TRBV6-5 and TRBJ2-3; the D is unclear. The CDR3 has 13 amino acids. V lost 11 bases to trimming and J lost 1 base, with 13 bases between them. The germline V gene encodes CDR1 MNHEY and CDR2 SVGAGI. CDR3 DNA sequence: TGTGCCGTTGCTGCGGACGGCACAGATACGCAGTATTTT. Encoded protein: CAVAADGTDTQYF.

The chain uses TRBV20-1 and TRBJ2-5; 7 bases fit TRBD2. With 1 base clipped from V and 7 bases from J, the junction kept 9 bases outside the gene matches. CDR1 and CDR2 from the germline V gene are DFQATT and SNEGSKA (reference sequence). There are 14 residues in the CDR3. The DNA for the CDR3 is TGCAGTGCTAGAGGTGGACTAGTGAGCATGACCCAGTACTTC. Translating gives CSARGGLVSMTQYF.

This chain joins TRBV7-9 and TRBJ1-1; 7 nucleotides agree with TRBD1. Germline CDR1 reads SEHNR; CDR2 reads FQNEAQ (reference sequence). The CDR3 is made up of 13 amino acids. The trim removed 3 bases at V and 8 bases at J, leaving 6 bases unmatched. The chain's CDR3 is CASSLRQGLEAFF. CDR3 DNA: TGTGCCAGCAGCTTGAGACAGGGTCTGGAAGCTTTCTTT.

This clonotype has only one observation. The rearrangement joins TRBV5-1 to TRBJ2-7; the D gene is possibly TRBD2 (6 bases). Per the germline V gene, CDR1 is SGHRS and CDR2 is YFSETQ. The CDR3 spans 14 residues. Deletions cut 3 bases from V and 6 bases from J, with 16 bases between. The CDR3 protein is CASSWDGGLSEQYF. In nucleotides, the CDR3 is TGCGCCAGCAGCTGGGATGGGGGGTTGAGCGAGCAGTACTTC.

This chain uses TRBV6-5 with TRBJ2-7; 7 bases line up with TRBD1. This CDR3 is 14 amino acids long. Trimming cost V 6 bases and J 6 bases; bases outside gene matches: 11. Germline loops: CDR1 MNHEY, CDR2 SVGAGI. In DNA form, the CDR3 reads TGTGCCAGCAGCCCCGGGGACAGCGAGAGCGAGCAGTACTTC. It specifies CASSPGDSESEQYF.

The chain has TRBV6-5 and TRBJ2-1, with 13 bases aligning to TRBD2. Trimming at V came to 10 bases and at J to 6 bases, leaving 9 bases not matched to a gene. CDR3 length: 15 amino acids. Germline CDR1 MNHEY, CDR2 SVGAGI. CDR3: CAIRTTSGRTNEQFF. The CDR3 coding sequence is TGTGCCATCAGAACGACTAGCGGGAGGACCAATGAGCAGTTCTTC.

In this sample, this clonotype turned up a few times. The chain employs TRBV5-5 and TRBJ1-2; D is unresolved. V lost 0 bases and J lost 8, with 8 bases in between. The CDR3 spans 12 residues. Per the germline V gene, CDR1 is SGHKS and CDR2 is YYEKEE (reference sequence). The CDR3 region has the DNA TGTGCCAGCAGCTTGGAGAGGGTCGGCTACACCTTC. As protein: CASSLERVGYTF.

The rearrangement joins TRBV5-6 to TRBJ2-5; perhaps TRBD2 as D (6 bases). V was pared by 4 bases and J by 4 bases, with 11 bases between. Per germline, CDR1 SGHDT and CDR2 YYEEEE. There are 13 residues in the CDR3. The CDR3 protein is CASSVAAVETQYF. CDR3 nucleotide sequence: TGTGCCAGCAGCGTAGCGGCAGTAGAGACCCAGTACTTC.

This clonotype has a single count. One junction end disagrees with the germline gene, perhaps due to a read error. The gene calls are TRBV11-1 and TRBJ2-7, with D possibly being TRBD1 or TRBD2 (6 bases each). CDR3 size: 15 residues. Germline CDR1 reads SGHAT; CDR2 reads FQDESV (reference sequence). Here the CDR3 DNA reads TGCGCCAGCAGCCAAGGATCGGGGGCCCTGTACGAGCAGTACTTC. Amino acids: CASSQGSGALYEQYF.

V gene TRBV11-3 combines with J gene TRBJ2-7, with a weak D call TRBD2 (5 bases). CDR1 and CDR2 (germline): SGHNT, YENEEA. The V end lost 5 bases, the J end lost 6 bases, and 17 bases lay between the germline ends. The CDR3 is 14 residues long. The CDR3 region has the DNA TGTGCCAGCAGCCCGCCCCGGAGGACCCGCGAGCAGTACGTC. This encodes CASSPPRRTREQYV.

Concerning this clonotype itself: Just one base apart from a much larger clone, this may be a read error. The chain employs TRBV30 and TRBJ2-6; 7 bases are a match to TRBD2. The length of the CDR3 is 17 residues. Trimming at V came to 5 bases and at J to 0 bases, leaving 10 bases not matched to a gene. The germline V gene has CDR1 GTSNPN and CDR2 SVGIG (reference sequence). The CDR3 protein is CAWWGGLPGSGANVLTF. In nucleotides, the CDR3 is TGTGCCTGGTGGGGGGGACTGCCTGGCTCTGGGGCCAACGTCCTGACTTTC.

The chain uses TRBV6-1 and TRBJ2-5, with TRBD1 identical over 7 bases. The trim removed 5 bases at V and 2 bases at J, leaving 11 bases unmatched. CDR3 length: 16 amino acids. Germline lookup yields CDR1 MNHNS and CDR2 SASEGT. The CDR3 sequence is CASSPRQGPSQETQYF. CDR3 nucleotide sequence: TGTGCCAGCAGTCCCCGACAGGGACCATCTCAAGAGACCCAGTACTTC.

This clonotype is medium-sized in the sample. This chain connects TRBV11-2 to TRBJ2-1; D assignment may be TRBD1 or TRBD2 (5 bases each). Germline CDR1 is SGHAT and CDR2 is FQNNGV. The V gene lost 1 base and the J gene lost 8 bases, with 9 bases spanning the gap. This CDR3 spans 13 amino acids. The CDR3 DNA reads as TGTGCCAGCAGCTTAGGGGGGAAACATGAGCAGTTCTTC. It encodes CASSLGGKHEQFF.

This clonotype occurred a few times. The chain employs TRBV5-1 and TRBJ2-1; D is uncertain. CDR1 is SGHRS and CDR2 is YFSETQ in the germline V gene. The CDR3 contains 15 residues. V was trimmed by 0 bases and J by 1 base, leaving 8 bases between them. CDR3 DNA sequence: TGCGCCAGCAGCTTGGTAGTGGGATCCTACAATGAGCAGTTCTTC. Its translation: CASSLVVGSYNEQFF. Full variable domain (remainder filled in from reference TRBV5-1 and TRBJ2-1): KAGVTQTPRYLIKTRGQQVTLSCSPISGHRSVSWYQQTPGQGLQFLFEYFSETQRNKGNFPGRFSGRQFSNSRSEMNVSTLELGDSALYLCASSLVVGSYNEQFFGPGTRLTVL.